One and the same sample provided the 20 T cell receptor beta chains below, sequenced in a study of technical replicates of blood from a few donors. Assay: immunoSEQ multiplex PCR; the TCRdb copy retains only in-frame clones and omits some. This table holds 55,000 to 75,000 clones, roughly 94% found once. Sequenced input: T cells isolated from PBMCs. The receptors were gathered from a human donor in good health.

The genes are TRBV4-2 and TRBJ2-3, with TRBD2 matching 8 bases. V lost 0 bases and J lost 1; bases outside the gene matches: 6. Germline-derived CDR1 and CDR2 are LGHNA and YNFKEQ. This CDR3 is built from 17 residues. The CDR3 loop is CASSQDRETSGTDTQYF. CDR3 bases: TGTGCCAGCAGCCAAGATCGGGAGACTAGCGGCACAGATACGCAGTATTTT.

V is TRBV29-1 and J is TRBJ2-2; D is perhaps TRBD2 (5 bases). The germline V and J ends were trimmed by 4 bases and 4 bases, with 7 bases remaining between them. Germline loops: CDR1 SQVTM, CDR2 ANQGSEA. The CDR3 length is 12 residues. The CDR3 loop is CSVAGSTGELFF. The CDR3 nucleotides are TGCAGCGTTGCGGGATCCACCGGGGAGCTGTTTTTT.

The chain links TRBV30 to TRBJ2-5; D not certain. CDR1 and CDR2 (germline): GTSNPN, SVGIG (reference sequence). Trimming left V 2 bases short and J 5 bases short, with 15 bases between. This CDR3 is built from 14 residues. In DNA form, the CDR3 reads TGTGCCTGGAGTACGACTCCCCGTCGGGAGACCCAGTACTTC. Translation gives CAWSTTPRRETQYF.

This rearrangement joins TRBV30 to TRBJ1-3; 7 bases align to TRBD1. This CDR3 comprises 14 residues. The V and J ends lost 1 base and 4 bases, in that order; junction bases with no gene match: 4. The germline V gene has CDR1 GTSNPN and CDR2 SVGIG (reference sequence). The CDR3 spells CAWSAGTEGNTIYF. The CDR3 DNA reads TGTGCCTGGAGTGCCGGGACAGAGGGAAACACCATATATTTT.

The chain is built from TRBV7-3 and TRBJ2-3; 9 nucleotides match TRBD2. Germline V CDR1 and CDR2: SGHTA, FQGTGA. V gave up 5 bases and J gave up 4 bases; unmatched junction bases: 10. The CDR3 totals 16 residues. CDR3: CASSRRLAEGADTQYF. In nucleotides, the CDR3 is TGTGCCAGCAGCCGCCGACTAGCGGAAGGGGCAGATACGCAGTATTTT.

This rearrangement joins TRBV5-1 to TRBJ2-3; D may be TRBD2 (6 bases). The CDR3 runs 15 residues. Trimming took off 6 bases at V and 1 base at J, with 15 bases between the two ends. Germline CDR1 SGHRS, CDR2 YFSETQ. CDR3 nucleotides: TGCGCCAGCAAAGGGCTTTGGGAGGGCACAGATACGCAGTATTTT. It specifies CASKGLWEGTDTQYF. The full variable domain, its missing parts supplied by reference TRBV5-1 and TRBJ2-3, is KAGVTQTPRYLIKTRGQQVTLSCSPISGHRSVSWYQQTPGQGLQFLFEYFSETQRNKGNFPGRFSGRQFSNSRSEMNVSTLELGDSALYLCASKGLWEGTDTQYFGPGTRLTVL.

CDR3 sequence (DNA): TGTGCCAGCAGCTCTCTGTACCGGGACAGGGCAATCACAGATACGCAGTATTTT. Protein sequence: CASSSLYRDRAITDTQYF. This chain joins TRBV21-1 and TRBJ2-3; the D segment call TRBD1 is taken from the table without a DNA check. TRBV21-1 is reported as a pseudogene. The CDR3 consists of 18 residues.

The V gene is TRBV19, the J gene TRBJ2-1; D possibly corresponds to TRBD1 (6 bases). The germline CDR1 and CDR2 sequences are LNHDA and SQIVND (reference sequence). Trimming stripped 3 bases from V and 9 bases from J, with 15 bases between. This CDR3 has 14 amino acids. The CDR3 region has the DNA TGTGCCAGTAGTATTCTAGGGGGAGACAGTGAGCAGTTCTTC. Translated: CASSILGGDSEQFF.

V and J are TRBV7-9 and TRBJ1-1; 7 bases line up with TRBD1. Germline trimming cut 2 bases from V and 7 bases from J; bases unmatched to any gene: 1. The germline V gene has CDR1 SEHNR and CDR2 FQNEAQ (reference sequence). The CDR3 is 12 amino acids. The CDR3 is CASSLSGGEAFF. The CDR3 nucleotides read TGTGCCAGCAGCTTATCAGGGGGTGAAGCTTTCTTT.

The V and J genes are TRBV9 and TRBJ1-1; 8 bases align to TRBD1. The CDR3 covers 15 residues. The V gene end was trimmed by 3 bases and the J gene end by 0 bases; junction bases not matched to a gene: 4. The germline V gene has CDR1 SGDLS and CDR2 YYNGEE. The CDR3 bases are TGTGCCAGCAGCGAGGACAGGGTCATGAACACTGAAGCTTTCTTT. Its protein product is CASSEDRVMNTEAFF. The entire variable domain, with the rest obtained from reference TRBV9 and TRBJ1-1, is as follows: DSGVTQTPKHLITATGQRVTLRCSPRSGDLSVYWYQQSLDQGLQFLIQYYNGEERAKGNILERFSAQQFPDLHSELNLSSLELGDSALYFCASSEDRVMNTEAFFGQGTRLTVV.

The J gene is TRBJ2-1, the V gene TRBV19; 7 nucleotides line up with TRBD1. Per the germline V gene, CDR1 is LNHDA and CDR2 is SQIVND (reference sequence). Losses at the gene ends were 4 bases for V and 4 bases for J; bases not matched to a gene: 7. This CDR3 region has 15 residues. The CDR3 region is CASSTTGTTYNEQFF. CDR3 sequence (DNA): TGTGCCAGTAGTACGACAGGGACCACATACAATGAGCAGTTCTTC. The entire variable domain, with the rest obtained from reference TRBV19 and TRBJ2-1, is as follows: DGGITQSPKYLFRKEGQNVTLSCEQNLNHDAMYWYRQDPGQGLRLIYYSQIVNDFQKGDIAEGYSVSREKKESFPLTVTSAQKNPTAFYLCASSTTGTTYNEQFFGPGTRLTVL.

This chain uses TRBV7-2 with TRBJ2-5; 9 positions match TRBD2. Germline loops: CDR1 SGHTA, CDR2 FQGNSA. V dropped 1 base and J dropped 5; count of bases not matched to a gene: 5. This CDR3 spans 15 amino acids. CDR3 sequence reads: CASSLVAGEGETQYF. CDR3 bases: TGTGCCAGCAGCTTAGTAGCGGGAGAGGGGGAGACCCAGTACTTC. Full variable domain (outside the CDR3, taken from reference TRBV7-2 and TRBJ2-5): GAGVSQSPSNKVTEKGKDVELRCDPISGHTALYWYRQSLGQGLEFLIYFQGNSAPDKSGLPSDRFSAERTGGSVSTLTIQRTQQEDSAVYLCASSLVAGEGETQYFGPGTRLLVL.

The chain joins TRBV28 to TRBJ2-3; 7 nucleotides align to TRBD2. Germline V lookup: CDR1 MDHEN, CDR2 SYDVKM. This CDR3 region has 13 residues. The CDR3: CALSREYTDTQYF. The CDR3 DNA sequence: TGTGCACTCTCGCGGGAGTACACAGATACGCAGTATTTT.

The chain joins TRBV27 to TRBJ1-1; TRBD1 might be the D (5 bases). The ends were cut back, 4 bases at V and 1 base at J, with 7 bases in the middle. Germline-derived CDR1 and CDR2 are MNHEY and SMNVEV (reference sequence). CDR3 length equals 13 residues. The DNA for the CDR3 is TGTGCCAGCAGTTCAAGGGGGAACACTGAAGCTTTCTTT. Encoded protein: CASSSRGNTEAFF.

The gene calls are TRBV10-3 and TRBJ1-1; D remains ambiguous. This CDR3 contains 14 residues. V lost 0 bases and J lost 6, with 11 bases in between. Per germline, CDR1 ENHRY and CDR2 SYGVKD. CDR3 sequence reads: CAISESEYAAEAFF. In DNA, the CDR3 is TGTGCCATCAGTGAGTCCGAGTACGCCGCTGAAGCTTTCTTT.

The chain couples TRBV4-2 to TRBJ2-2; TRBD2 aligns across 14 bases. The V and J ends lost 1 base and 7 bases, in that order; junction bases with no gene match: 8. This CDR3 has 18 residues. Germline lookup yields CDR1 LGHNA and CDR2 YNFKEQ. CDR3 nucleotide sequence: TGTGCCAGCAGCCAAGTAGGGACTAGCGGGAGCCGGAACGGGGAGCTGTTTTTT. This translates into CASSQVGTSGSRNGELFF.

This sequence joins TRBV9 and TRBJ2-5; perhaps TRBD1 as D (6 bases). V gave up 1 base and J gave up 2 bases, with 6 bases separating them. Germline V lookup: CDR1 SGDLS, CDR2 YYNGEE. This CDR3 has 13 amino acids. Written as DNA, the CDR3 is TGTGCCAGCAGCGTAACAGGGCAAGAGACCCAGTACTTC. This sequence encodes CASSVTGQETQYF.

The V and J genes are TRBV25-1 and TRBJ2-7; 7 bases line up with TRBD1. J gave up 3 bases and V 5 bases, and 13 bases lay outside the gene matches. The CDR3 runs 16 residues. The germline V gene encodes CDR1 MGHDK and CDR2 SYGVNS. CDR3 loop: CASSPAGQAFNYEQYF. In DNA, the CDR3 is TGTGCCAGCAGTCCCGCTGGACAGGCTTTTAACTACGAGCAGTACTTC.

This rearrangement joins TRBV19 to TRBJ2-2, with D possibly being TRBD2 (5 bases). The CDR3 is 14 residues long. The V gene's germline CDR1 is LNHDA and CDR2 SQIVND (reference sequence). V was trimmed by 9 bases and J by 4 bases, leaving 15 bases between them. CDR3 sequence: CARRRGSGTGELFF. The CDR3 DNA follows: TGTGCCAGGAGGAGAGGAAGCGGCACCGGGGAGCTGTTTTTT.

The rearrangement links TRBV4-2 to TRBJ1-1, with D hard to call. The ends were cut back, 1 base at V and 5 bases at J, with 14 bases in the middle. The CDR3 totals 15 residues. Germline values: CDR1 LGHNA, CDR2 YNFKEQ. The CDR3 spells CASSQAQTGRTEAFF. The CDR3 DNA follows: TGTGCCAGCAGCCAAGCCCAGACGGGGAGGACTGAAGCTTTCTTT.